What follows are 32 T cell receptor beta chains derived from one specimen sequenced in a study of blood T cell repertoires in COVID-19. The data were produced by immunoSEQ multiplex PCR, yet TCRdb's version contains in-frame clones alone and is incomplete. Seen here are 150,000 to 180,000 clones, about three quarters observed once, and the top ten hold under 2%. The sequencing sample was made of peripheral blood. Receptors originate from a man older than 75 with acute or convalescent COVID-19.

The J gene is TRBJ1-6, the V gene TRBV11-3; D remains ambiguous. With 1 base removed from V and 9 bases from J, the gap between germline ends came to 13 bases. CDR1 and CDR2 (germline): SGHNT, YENEEA. The length of the CDR3 is 15 residues. The CDR3 DNA sequence: TGTGCCAGCAGCTTAGTGGGCAGAATGGGTTCACCCCTCCACTTT. This encodes CASSLVGRMGSPLHF.

The chain has TRBV19 and TRBJ2-2; the D is unclear. V gave up 3 bases and J gave up 6 bases, with 8 bases separating them. The CDR3 covers 13 residues. Germline CDR1 and CDR2: LNHDA and SQIVND (reference sequence). CDR3 bases: TGTGCCAGTAGTATGGGCTTCCCCGGGGAGCTGTTTTTT. Its protein product is CASSMGFPGELFF.

This clone has a single count. The rearrangement joins TRBV1 to TRBJ2-1; TRBD2 reflects the table's D call only, with no check against the DNA. TRBV1 is noted as a pseudogene. This CDR3 comprises 21 residues. The CDR3 coding sequence is TGCACCAGCAGCCAAGTACCCTTGGGACTAGCGGGGGGCCCTGCCTACAATGAGCAGTTCTTC. Translation: CTSSQVPLGLAGGPAYNEQFF.

CDR3 in amino acids: CASSVDRANYGYTF. CDR3 in DNA: TGTGCCAGCAGCGTTGACAGGGCTAACTATGGCTACACCTTC. The chain uses TRBV9 and TRBJ1-2, with 7 bases identical to TRBD1. The CDR3 contains 14 residues. Trimming at V came to 2 bases and at J to 0 bases, leaving 1 base not matched to a gene. Germline values: CDR1 SGDLS, CDR2 YYNGEE.

This clone qualifies as medium-sized. The sample carries other DNA sequences with the same CDR3. The chain couples TRBV24-1 to TRBJ1-1; tentatively, D is TRBD1 (6 bases). This CDR3 comprises 13 residues. Trimming stripped 7 bases from V and 4 bases from J, with 12 bases between. Germline V gene data show CDR1 as KGHDR and CDR2 as SFDVKD. CDR3: CATRERGGTEAFF. Written as DNA, the CDR3 is TGTGCCACCAGAGAAAGGGGGGGCACTGAAGCTTTCTTT.

This chain connects TRBV30 to TRBJ1-1, with 10 positions matching TRBD1. The J segment lost 5 bases and the V segment lost 4 bases, leaving 10 bases of the junction unmatched. This CDR3 contains 15 residues. Germline loops: CDR1 GTSNPN, CDR2 SVGIG (reference sequence). CDR3 region: CAWMGYDRGLTEAFF. The CDR3 bases are TGTGCCTGGATGGGATACGACAGGGGGCTTACTGAAGCTTTCTTT.

V usage is TRBV2 and J usage is TRBJ2-7; D gene ambiguous. V was clipped by 6 bases and J by 4 bases, with 13 bases between them. The CDR3 has 13 amino acids. Germline assignment: CDR1 SNHLY and CDR2 FYNNEI. The CDR3 nucleotides read TGTGCCAGCAGCCCCCCGGGTACATACGAGCAGTACTTC. It encodes CASSPPGTYEQYF.

Points on this clone: Other DNA sequences of this sample code for an identical CDR3. The rearrangement uses TRBV7-8 and TRBJ2-5; weak D call: TRBD2 (6 bases). Germline V gives CDR1 SGHVS, CDR2 FQNEAQ. The CDR3 length is 14 residues. V was trimmed by 1 base and J by 0 bases, leaving 6 bases between them. The CDR3 loop is CASSLGTNQETQYF. Here the CDR3 DNA reads TGTGCCAGCAGCTTAGGGACTAACCAAGAGACCCAGTACTTC.

The chain employs TRBV30 and TRBJ1-2; D might be TRBD1 (5 bases). With 3 bases removed from V and 4 bases from J, the gap between germline ends came to 12 bases. The germline V gene encodes CDR1 GTSNPN and CDR2 SVGIG (reference sequence). The CDR3 is 13 amino acids. CDR3 DNA sequence: TGTGCCTGGAGAGACGGCGGGGGCTATGGCTACACCTTC. Protein sequence: CAWRDGGGYGYTF.

The chain is built from TRBV18 and TRBJ1-4; 8 nucleotides match TRBD1. J gave up 4 bases and V 11 bases, and 24 bases lay outside the gene matches. Germline CDR1 and CDR2: KGHSH and LQKENI. The CDR3 has 19 residues. CDR3 in amino acids: CAGLLHYPRGQEHNEKLFF. The CDR3 nucleotides are TGTGCCGGATTACTACACTATCCTCGGGGACAGGAGCATAATGAAAAACTGTTTTTT.

CDR3 protein: CASRTNLGGGNTEAFF. In nucleotides, the CDR3 is TGTGCCAGCAGAACAAACCTCGGCGGGGGGAACACTGAAGCTTTCTTT. V usage is TRBV7-9 and J usage is TRBJ1-1, with a weak D call TRBD1 (5 bases). The CDR3 runs 16 residues. Germline lookup yields CDR1 SEHNR and CDR2 FQNEAQ (reference sequence). V gave up 6 bases and J gave up 1 base, with 18 bases separating them.

The J gene is TRBJ1-4, the V gene TRBV6-5; TRBD1 agrees at 9 bases. Germline lookup yields CDR1 MNHEY and CDR2 SVGAGI. The CDR3 totals 14 residues. V was clipped by 8 bases and J by 8 bases; unmatched bases: 9. In DNA, the CDR3 is TGTGCCAGCCGAAGGGACAGGGTTTTCGAAAAACTGTTTTTT. Its translation: CASRRDRVFEKLFF.

This chain joins TRBV7-9 and TRBJ1-4; TRBD1 matches at 7 bases. From germline, CDR1 is SEHNR and CDR2 FQNEAQ (reference sequence). The CDR3 length is 15 residues. V was pared by 5 bases and J by 5 bases, with 8 bases of the junction left unmatched. The CDR3 DNA reads as TGTGCCAGCAGCGCAGTCACAGGGGCCAATGAAAAACTGTTTTTT. Its protein product is CASSAVTGANEKLFF.

This clone occurred a few times. This chain's CDR3 is CASSAGPGLLSYEQYF. Written as DNA, the CDR3 is TGTGCCAGCAGTGCGGGCCCGGGACTACTTTCCTACGAGCAGTACTTC. The chain recombines TRBV6-1 with TRBJ2-7; the match to TRBD2 covers 7 bases. The CDR3 loop spans 16 amino acids. Losses at the gene ends were 4 bases for V and 1 base for J; bases not matched to a gene: 10. From germline, CDR1 is MNHNS and CDR2 SASEGT.

The chain combines TRBV5-1 with TRBJ1-1; 10 bases agree with TRBD1. The CDR3 loop spans 15 amino acids. J was trimmed by 4 bases and V by 0 bases; bases with no gene match: 3. Germline CDR1 is SGHRS and CDR2 is YFSETQ. The DNA of the CDR3 is TGCGCCAGCAGCTTGGGTGGACAGGGGGGCACTGAAGCTTTCTTT. This codes for CASSLGGQGGTEAFF.

In this sample, this clone turned up once. The CDR3 sequence is CASSYYSNYNSPLHF. DNA for the CDR3: TGTGCCAGCAGTTACTACAGCAACTATAATTCACCCCTCCACTTT. The chain carries TRBV6-2 or TRBV6-3 and TRBJ1-6, with D hard to call. Looked up from germline, CDR1 is MNHEY and CDR2 is SVGEGT. The CDR3 covers 15 residues. Trimming shortened V by 1 base and J by 3 bases, and 7 bases separated the two germline ends.

The chain uses TRBV19 and TRBJ1-3; TRBD1 agrees at 7 bases. The CDR3 covers 17 residues. Looked up from germline, CDR1 is LNHDA and CDR2 is SQIVND (reference sequence). The J segment lost 0 bases and the V segment lost 2 bases, leaving 7 bases of the junction unmatched. The CDR3, as DNA: TGTGCCAGTAGTATAAGTTCGGGACAGAACTCTGGAAACACCATATATTTT. It codes for CASSISSGQNSGNTIYF.

The rearrangement uses TRBV5-8 and TRBJ1-2; 7 bases match TRBD1. With V trimmed by 4 bases and J by 4 bases, 4 bases remained unmatched. The germline CDR1 and CDR2 sequences are SGHTS and YDEGEE. The CDR3 has 13 residues. The CDR3 loop reads CASSRRDSYGYTF. The CDR3 coding sequence is TGTGCCAGCAGCCGAAGGGACAGCTATGGCTACACCTTC.

The chain recombines TRBV28 with TRBJ1-3; 8 bases map to TRBD1. Germline values: CDR1 MDHEN, CDR2 SYDVKM. J lost 8 bases, V lost 8 bases, and 5 bases had no gene match. CDR3 length: 12 residues. The CDR3 is CASSTGGDTIYF. The CDR3 region has the DNA TGTGCCAGCTCCACAGGGGGGGACACCATATATTTT.

The V gene is TRBV6-5, the J gene TRBJ1-2; 8 bases align to TRBD1. V shed 6 bases and J 7 bases; nucleotides not matched to a gene: 7. The germline V gene has CDR1 MNHEY and CDR2 SVGAGI. CDR3 length equals 13 residues. CDR3 sequence reads: CASRPQGALGYTF. CDR3 in DNA: TGTGCCAGCAGACCTCAGGGGGCGCTTGGCTACACCTTC.

This sequence joins TRBV3-1 (or the pseudogene TRBV3-2) and TRBJ2-7, with unresolved D. Trimming took 4 bases from V and 3 from J, leaving 7 bases between them. Per germline, CDR1 LGHDT and CDR2 YNNKEL (reference sequence). The CDR3 contains 12 residues. Here the CDR3 reads CASSLLNYEQYF. CDR3 coding DNA: TGTGCCAGCAGCCTCTTAAACTACGAGCAGTACTTC.

The chain has TRBV9 and TRBJ1-2; no reliable D call. Trimming removed 1 base from V and 0 bases from J, with 7 bases in between. The CDR3 is 14 amino acids. Germline V gene sequence: CDR1 SGDLS, CDR2 YYNGEE. CDR3 in DNA: TGTGCCAGCAGCGTATCGGCGGCTAACTATGGCTACACCTTC. Translation: CASSVSAANYGYTF.

This chain links TRBV9 with TRBJ2-3; TRBD2 aligns across 13 bases. The CDR3 covers 17 residues. V trimming: 1 base; J trimming: 1 base; junction bases outside the gene matches: 3. CDR1 is SGDLS, CDR2 YYNGEE, per germline. CDR3: CASSVTSGGAGTDTQYF. CDR3 DNA: TGTGCCAGCAGCGTAACTAGCGGGGGGGCTGGCACAGATACGCAGTATTTT.

This clone was seen repeatedly, ten times or more. The chain links TRBV3-1 (or the pseudogene TRBV3-2) to TRBJ1-1; 7 positions agree with TRBD1. Looked up from germline, CDR1 is LGHDT and CDR2 is YNNKEL (reference sequence). V was pared by 1 base and J by 1 base, with 12 bases of the junction left unmatched. The CDR3 length is 18 residues. CDR3 in amino acids: CASSQGRGPFRTNTEAFF. CDR3 bases: TGTGCCAGCAGCCAAGGGAGGGGGCCGTTCAGGACGAACACTGAAGCTTTCTTT.

For the CDR3, the DNA is TGTGCCAGCAGACAGGCCTACGAGCAGTACTTC. Translation gives CASRQAYEQYF. The chain employs TRBV2 and TRBJ2-7, with a weak D call TRBD1 (5 bases). Germline V CDR1 and CDR2: SNHLY, FYNNEI. Trimming pared 6 bases from V and 2 bases from J, leaving 5 bases between. The CDR3 spans 11 residues.

The V call is TRBV6-5, the J call TRBJ1-2; tentatively, D is TRBD1 (6 bases). The germline V and J ends were trimmed by 8 bases and 7 bases, with 17 bases remaining between them. The CDR3 consists of 13 residues. Germline V CDR1 and CDR2: MNHEY, SVGAGI. CDR3 sequence reads: CASRFNRDPGYTF. The DNA of the CDR3 is TGTGCCAGCCGATTCAACAGGGACCCTGGCTACACCTTC.

This chain joins TRBV5-5 and TRBJ2-7, with a tentative D call TRBD2 (5 bases). Germline CDR1 is SGHKS and CDR2 is YYEKEE (reference sequence). The CDR3 has 14 amino acids. V lost 0 bases, J lost 1 base, and 8 bases lay in between. In nucleotides, the CDR3 is TGTGCCAGCAGCTTGGAGAGGGTATCCTACGAGCAGTACTTC. It yields the protein CASSLERVSYEQYF.

The chain combines TRBV6-5 with TRBJ2-7; D is perhaps TRBD1 (6 bases). The CDR3 length is 12 residues. Trimming took off 6 bases at V and 2 bases at J, with 8 bases between the two ends. Germline V CDR1 and CDR2: MNHEY, SVGAGI. This CDR3 reads CASRDSTYEQYF. The CDR3 region has the DNA TGTGCCAGCAGGGACAGTACCTACGAGCAGTACTTC.

The chain employs TRBV5-1 and TRBJ1-2, with TRBD1 matching 7 bases. V lost 4 bases to trimming and J lost 3 bases; unmatched junction nucleotides: 6. Germline lookup yields CDR1 SGHRS and CDR2 YFSETQ. The CDR3 covers 14 residues. The CDR3 loop is CASSLDGQDYGYTF. The CDR3 DNA reads TGCGCCAGCAGCCTGGACGGACAGGACTATGGCTACACCTTC.

This clone was recorded at least ten times. As DNA, the CDR3 is TGTGCCAGCAGCCGAGGTTGGGGAGATACTAACTATGGCTACACCTTC. It is translated as CASSRGWGDTNYGYTF. The chain uses TRBV7-9 and TRBJ1-2, with D hard to call. V gave up 5 bases and J gave up 0 bases, with 16 bases separating them. CDR1 is SEHNR and CDR2 is FQNEAQ in the germline V gene (reference sequence). The CDR3 is 16 amino acids.

The V and J genes are TRBV27 and TRBJ1-6; 8 bases are shared with TRBD1. The germline V gene encodes CDR1 MNHEY and CDR2 SMNVEV (reference sequence). The CDR3 sequence is 16 residues long. With 2 bases clipped from V and 1 base from J, the junction kept 1 base outside the gene matches. The CDR3 DNA reads as TGTGCCAGCAGTTTAAGACAGGGGTCCTATAATTCACCCCTCCACTTT. Translation gives CASSLRQGSYNSPLHF.

This rearrangement joins TRBV5-5 to TRBJ2-7, with 13 bases matching TRBD2. V dropped 0 bases and J dropped 6; count of bases not matched to a gene: 6. Germline CDR1 and CDR2: SGHKS and YYEKEE (reference sequence). The CDR3 spans 16 residues. The chain's CDR3 is CASSLGLAGGRSEQYV. DNA for the CDR3: TGTGCCAGCAGCTTGGGACTAGCGGGGGGAAGGTCCGAGCAGTACGTC.